The clone carrying this T cell receptor (beta chain) was found once. Its antigen is as yet unknown. These data originate in a study of shared clonotypes between healthy human individuals. V lost 2 bases and J 2 bases, leaving 6 bases between the germline ends. CDR1 and CDR2 (germline): MNHEY, SVGAGI. The CDR3 runs to 13 residues. Study-wide results and limits: Naive subsets generally had larger estimated richness than memory subsets.

Clones were sequenced by immunoSEQ multiplex PCR, and TCRdb holds only the in-frame ones, with some missing. The table includes 950,000 to 1,300,000 clones, about 77% detected once. The TCR originated in a man aged 18 to 29 in good health. J is TRBJ2-5 and V is TRBV6-5; D not certain. The specimen sequenced was memory CD4+ T cells sorted from blood. Subset here: CD45RA-negative fraction. As DNA, the CDR3 is TGTGCCAGCAGTTACGTCAGTCAAGAGACCCAGTACTTC. It codes for CASSYVSQETQYF.